These 6 T cell receptor beta chains share one sample of origin, sequenced in a study of molecular identifiers for immune sequencing clone quantification. Each CDR3 protein is one row after TCRdb ran MiXCR on the PCR reads. The data show about 500,000 distinct CDR3 sequences, about a quarter seen once. Specimen: naive CD8+ T cells from blood, with Jurkat cell RNA spiked in. Subset defined: FACS-sorted CD8+CD4-CCR7+CD45RA+ naive T cells. These receptors were obtained from a human donor in good health. Some libraries in this study had Jurkat cell RNA spiked in.

The chain recombines TRBV6-6 with TRBJ2-1; a possible D gene is TRBD2 (6 bases). Trimming shortened V by 2 bases and J by 8 bases, and 10 bases separated the two germline ends. This CDR3 region has 13 residues. Per the germline V gene, CDR1 is MNHNY and CDR2 is SVGAGI (reference sequence). CDR3 DNA: TGTGCCAGCAGTTACAAACTAGCCGATGAGCAGTTCTTC. Protein product: CASSYKLADEQFF.

This clonotype was counted at least ten times. The rearrangement uses TRBV11-2 and TRBJ2-3, with 8 positions matching TRBD2. The CDR3 spans 15 residues. The germline gives CDR1 SGHAT, CDR2 FQNNGV. After removal of 4 bases from V and 5 bases from J, the junction contained 8 bases not matched to a gene. CDR3 sequence: CASSYTSGGGDTQYF. The CDR3 nucleotides read TGTGCCAGCAGCTACACTAGCGGAGGTGGAGATACGCAGTATTTT.

This clonotype was found many times. This CDR3 is CASGLVAGGLLDTQYF. The CDR3 region has the DNA TGTGCTAGTGGTTTGGTAGCGGGGGGCCTTTTAGATACGCAGTATTTT. The chain combines TRBV12-5 with TRBJ2-3; 9 positions match TRBD2. V was clipped by 0 bases and J by 5 bases; unmatched bases: 6. Germline CDR1 LGHNT, CDR2 FRNRAP. The CDR3 length is 16 residues.

The table lists this clonotype with a few counts. V is TRBV27 and J is TRBJ2-6; D uncertain. This CDR3 comprises 17 residues. Germline loops: CDR1 MNHEY, CDR2 SMNVEV (reference sequence). V was shortened by 2 bases and J by 0 bases, with 11 bases between the two germline ends. For the CDR3, the DNA is TGTGCCAGCAGTTTAGTAGGGCCCGACTCTGGGGCCAACGTCCTGACTTTC. As protein: CASSLVGPDSGANVLTF.

This clonotype was detected many times. One end of the junction is discordant with germline, which a read error may explain. This chain uses TRBV7-8 with TRBJ2-3; D uncertain. Germline CDR1 and CDR2: SGHVS and FQNEAQ. CDR3 length equals 14 residues. As DNA, the CDR3 is TGTGCCAACAGCCCAAGCTTTAGCACAGATACGCAGTATTTT. Translating gives CANSPSFSTDTQYF.

This clonotype has just a few counts. V gene TRBV28 combines with J gene TRBJ2-7; no firm D call. The CDR3 length is 16 residues. Germline V lookup: CDR1 MDHEN, CDR2 SYDVKM. The ends were cut back, 4 bases at V and 5 bases at J, with 21 bases in the middle. CDR3 bases: TGTGCCAGCAGTTCGCCTGACACGCTACCCCGGGACGAGCAGTACTTC. It is translated as CASSSPDTLPRDEQYF.